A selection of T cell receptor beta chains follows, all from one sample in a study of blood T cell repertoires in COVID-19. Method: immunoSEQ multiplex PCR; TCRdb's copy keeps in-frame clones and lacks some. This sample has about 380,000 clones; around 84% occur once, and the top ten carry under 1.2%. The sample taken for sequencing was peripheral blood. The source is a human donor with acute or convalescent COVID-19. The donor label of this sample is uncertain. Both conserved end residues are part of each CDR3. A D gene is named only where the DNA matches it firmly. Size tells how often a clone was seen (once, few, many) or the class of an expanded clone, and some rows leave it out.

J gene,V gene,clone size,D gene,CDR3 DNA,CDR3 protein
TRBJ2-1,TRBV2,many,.,TGTGCCAGCAGGGGCTCAGGATACAATGAGCAGTTCTTC,CASRGSGYNEQFF
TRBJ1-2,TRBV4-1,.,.,TGCGCCAGCAGCCAAGGTGACGGGAGAGGCTATGGCTACACCTTC,CASSQGDGRGYGYTF
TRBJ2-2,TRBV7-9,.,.,TGTGCCAGCAGCTTCACGCCGGGACAAGGCACCGGGGAGCTGTTTTTT,CASSFTPGQGTGELFF
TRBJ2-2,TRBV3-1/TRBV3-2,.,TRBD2,TGTGCCAGCAGCCAGGGGCTAGCGGGAGGTGGCACCGGGGAGCTGTTTTTT,CASSQGLAGGGTGELFF
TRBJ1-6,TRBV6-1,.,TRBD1,TGTGCCAGCAGTGAGACAGGGGGGAATTCACCCCTCCACTTT,CASSETGGNSPLHF
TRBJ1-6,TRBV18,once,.,TGTGCCAGCTCACCGAGGACAGCCGATTCACCCCTCCACTTT,CASSPRTADSPLHF
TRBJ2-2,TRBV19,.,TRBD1,TGTGCCAGTAGTAGAAGGACAGGGTCGTCCGGGGAGCTGTTTTTT,CASSRRTGSSGELFF
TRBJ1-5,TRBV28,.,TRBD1,TGTGCCAGCAGAAGACAGGGGAGTCGGCAGCCCCAGCATTTT,CASRRQGSRQPQHF
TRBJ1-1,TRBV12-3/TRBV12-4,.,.,TGTGCCAGCCTGAAATCTATGCGAGCTTTCTTT,CASLKSMRAFF
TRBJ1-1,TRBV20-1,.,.,TGCAGTCCTCGTGAAGGGGTGAACACTGAAGCTTTCTTT,CSPREGVNTEAFF
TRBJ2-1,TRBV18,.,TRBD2,TGTGCCAGCTCACCACCGGATTTTGTCTCTTCTAGCGGCAATGAGCAGTTCTTC,CASSPPDFVSSSGNEQFF
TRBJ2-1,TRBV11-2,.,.,TGTGCCAGCAGTGTCCCGGGGGTCAACCACAATGAGCAGTTCTTC,CASSVPGVNHNEQFF
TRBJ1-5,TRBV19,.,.,TGTGCCAGTAGGGAAGCCAGGATTAGCAATCAGCCCCAGCATTTT,CASREARISNQPQHF
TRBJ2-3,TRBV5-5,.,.,TGTGCCAGCAGCTTGTCGGCGGGGTACACAGATACGCAGTATTTT,CASSLSAGYTDTQYF
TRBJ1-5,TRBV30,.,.,TGTGCCTGGAGTGACGACAGGCATAGCAATCAGCCCCAGCATTTT,CAWSDDRHSNQPQHF